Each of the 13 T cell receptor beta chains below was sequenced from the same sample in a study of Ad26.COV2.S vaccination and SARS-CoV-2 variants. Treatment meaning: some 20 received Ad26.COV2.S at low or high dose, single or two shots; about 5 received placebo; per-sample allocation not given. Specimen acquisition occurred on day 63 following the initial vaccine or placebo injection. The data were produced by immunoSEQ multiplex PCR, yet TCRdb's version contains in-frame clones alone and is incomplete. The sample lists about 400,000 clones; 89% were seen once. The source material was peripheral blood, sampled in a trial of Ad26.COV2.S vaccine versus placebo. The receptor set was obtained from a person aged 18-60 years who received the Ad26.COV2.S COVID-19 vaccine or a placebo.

The chain's CDR3 is CASPGDTRGDTQYF. The CDR3 DNA follows: TGTGCCAGCCCCGGGGACACCCGGGGAGATACGCAGTATTTT. This sequence joins TRBV11-3 and TRBJ2-3; possibly TRBD1 for D (6 bases). V gave up 8 bases and J gave up 5 bases, with 17 bases separating them. The CDR3 contains 14 residues. The germline V gene encodes CDR1 SGHNT and CDR2 YENEEA.

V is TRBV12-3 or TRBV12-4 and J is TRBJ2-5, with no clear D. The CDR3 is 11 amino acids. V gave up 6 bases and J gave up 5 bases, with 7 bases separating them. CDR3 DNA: TGTGCCAGCAGACGAGAGGAGACCCAGTACTTC. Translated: CASRREETQYF.

DNA of the CDR3: TGTGCCAGCTCACGGCAGGGCGACTATGGCTACACCTTC. Protein sequence: CASSRQGDYGYTF. The V call is TRBV18, the J call TRBJ1-2; D perhaps matches TRBD1 (5 bases). V lost 4 bases to trimming and J lost 3 bases, with 9 bases between them. CDR3 length equals 13 residues. Germline lookup yields CDR1 KGHSH and CDR2 LQKENI.

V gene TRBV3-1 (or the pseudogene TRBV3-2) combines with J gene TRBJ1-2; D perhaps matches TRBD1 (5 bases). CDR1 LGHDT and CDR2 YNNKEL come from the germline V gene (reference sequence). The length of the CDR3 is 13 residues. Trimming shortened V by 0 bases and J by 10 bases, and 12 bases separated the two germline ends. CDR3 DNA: TGTGCCAGCAGCCAAGATCTGGGGGGAGTCTACACCTTC. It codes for CASSQDLGGVYTF.

Here the CDR3 reads CASSLGLTGPGGETQYF. In DNA, the CDR3 is TGCGCCAGCAGCTTGGGACTGACAGGGCCGGGGGGGGAGACCCAGTACTTC. This chain joins TRBV5-1 and TRBJ2-5; tentative D call: TRBD2 (8 bases). This CDR3 has 17 amino acids. Deletions cut 0 bases from V and 5 bases from J, with 20 bases between. In germline, CDR1 is SGHRS, CDR2 YFSETQ.

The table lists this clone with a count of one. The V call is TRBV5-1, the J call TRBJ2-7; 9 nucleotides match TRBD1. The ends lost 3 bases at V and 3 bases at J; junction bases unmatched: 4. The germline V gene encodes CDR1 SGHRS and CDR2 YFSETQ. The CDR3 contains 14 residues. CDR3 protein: CASSWGTGLYEQYF. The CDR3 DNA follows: TGCGCCAGCAGCTGGGGGACAGGGCTCTACGAGCAGTACTTC.

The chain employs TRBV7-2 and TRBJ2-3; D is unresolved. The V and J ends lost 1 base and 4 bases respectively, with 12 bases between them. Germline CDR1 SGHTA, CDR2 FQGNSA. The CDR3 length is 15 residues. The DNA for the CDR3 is TGTGCCAGCAGCTTAGTAGCCTCGGTGGCAGATACGCAGTATTTT. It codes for CASSLVASVADTQYF.

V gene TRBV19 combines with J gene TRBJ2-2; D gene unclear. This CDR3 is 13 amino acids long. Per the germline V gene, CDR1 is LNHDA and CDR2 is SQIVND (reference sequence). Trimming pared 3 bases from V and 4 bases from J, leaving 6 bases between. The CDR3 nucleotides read TGTGCCAGTAGTATCATGGGCACCGGGGAGCTGTTTTTT. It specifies CASSIMGTGELFF.

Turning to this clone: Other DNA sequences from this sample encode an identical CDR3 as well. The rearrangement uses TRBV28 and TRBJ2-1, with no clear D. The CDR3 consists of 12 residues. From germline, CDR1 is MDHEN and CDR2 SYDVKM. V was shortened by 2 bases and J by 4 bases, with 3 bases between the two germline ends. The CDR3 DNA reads TGTGCCAGCAGTTTAGGTTACAATGAGCAGTTCTTC. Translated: CASSLGYNEQFF.

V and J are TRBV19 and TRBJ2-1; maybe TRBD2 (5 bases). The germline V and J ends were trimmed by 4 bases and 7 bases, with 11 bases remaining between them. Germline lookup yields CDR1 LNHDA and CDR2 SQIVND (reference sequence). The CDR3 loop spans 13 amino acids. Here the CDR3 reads CASSTGSGNEQFF. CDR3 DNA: TGTGCCAGTAGTACCGGGTCGGGGAATGAGCAGTTCTTC.

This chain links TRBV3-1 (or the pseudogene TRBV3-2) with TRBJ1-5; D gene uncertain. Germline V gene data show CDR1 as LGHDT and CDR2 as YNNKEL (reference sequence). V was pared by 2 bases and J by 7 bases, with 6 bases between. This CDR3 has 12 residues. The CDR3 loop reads CASSQSWQPQHF. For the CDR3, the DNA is TGTGCCAGCAGCCAATCATGGCAGCCCCAGCATTTT.

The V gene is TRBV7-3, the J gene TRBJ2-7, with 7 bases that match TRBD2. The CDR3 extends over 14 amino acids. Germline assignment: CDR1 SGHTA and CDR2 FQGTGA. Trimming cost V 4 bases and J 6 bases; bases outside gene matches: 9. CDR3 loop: CASSSGTTPSEQYF. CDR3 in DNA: TGTGCCAGCAGCTCCGGGACTACGCCCTCCGAGCAGTACTTC.

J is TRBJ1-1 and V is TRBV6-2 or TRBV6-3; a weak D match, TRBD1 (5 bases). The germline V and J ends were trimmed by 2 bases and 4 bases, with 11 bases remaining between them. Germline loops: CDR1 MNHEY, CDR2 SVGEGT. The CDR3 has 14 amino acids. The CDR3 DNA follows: TGTGCCAGCAGTTACCGGGGCTCCGGCACTGAAGCTTTCTTT. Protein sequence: CASSYRGSGTEAFF.